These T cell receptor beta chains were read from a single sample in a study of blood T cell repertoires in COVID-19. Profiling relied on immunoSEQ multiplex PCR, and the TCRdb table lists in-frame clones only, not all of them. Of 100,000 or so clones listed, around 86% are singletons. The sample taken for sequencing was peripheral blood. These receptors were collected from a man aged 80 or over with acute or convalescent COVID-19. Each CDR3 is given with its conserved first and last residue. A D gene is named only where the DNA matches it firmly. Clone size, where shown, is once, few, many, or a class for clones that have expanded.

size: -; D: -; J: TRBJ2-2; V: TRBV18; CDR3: CASSPPGRGTGELFF; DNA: TGTGCCAGCTCACCACCCGGTCGAGGCACCGGGGAGCTGTTTTTT
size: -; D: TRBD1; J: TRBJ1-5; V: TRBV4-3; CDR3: CASSPGQGRQPQHF; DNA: TGCGCCAGCAGCCCGGGACAGGGACGTCAGCCCCAGCATTTT
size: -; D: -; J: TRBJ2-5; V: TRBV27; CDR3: CASSPAPGRPSQETQYF; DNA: TGTGCCAGCAGTCCCGCGCCGGGTCGACCTAGCCAAGAGACCCAGTACTTC
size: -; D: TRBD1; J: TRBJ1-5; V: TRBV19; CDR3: CASSIEGTGGRQPQHF; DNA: TGTGCCAGTAGTATAGAGGGCACAGGGGGCCGTCAGCCCCAGCATTTT
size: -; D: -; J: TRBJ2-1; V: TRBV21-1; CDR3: CASSKDGLAGRDGDEQFF; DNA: TGTGCCAGCAGCAAAGATGGGCTAGCGGGAAGGGATGGGGATGAGCAGTTCTTC
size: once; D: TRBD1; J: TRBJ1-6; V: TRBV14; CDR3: CASSQQGVSPLHF; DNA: TGTGCCAGCAGCCAACAGGGGGTCTCACCCCTCCACTTT
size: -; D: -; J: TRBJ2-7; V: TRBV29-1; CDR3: CSVELGSHEQYF; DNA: TGCAGCGTTGAACTCGGGAGTCATGAGCAGTACTTC
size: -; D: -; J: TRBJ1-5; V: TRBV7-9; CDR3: CASSLTGGNQPQHF; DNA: TGTGCCAGCAGCTTAACAGGCGGCAATCAGCCCCAGCATTTT
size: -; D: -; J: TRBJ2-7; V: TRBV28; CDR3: CASSGTYEQYF; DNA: TGTGCCAGCAGTGGGACTTACGAGCAGTACTTC
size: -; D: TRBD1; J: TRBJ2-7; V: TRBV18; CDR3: CASSPDSDRGSKF; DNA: TGTGCCAGCTCACCAGATTCGGACAGGGGGTCTAAGTTC
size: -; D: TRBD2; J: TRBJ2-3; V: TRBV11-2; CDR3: CASSSTTSGRLGTDTQYF; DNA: TGTGCCAGCAGCTCGACGACTAGCGGGAGGCTTGGCACAGATACGCAGTATTTT
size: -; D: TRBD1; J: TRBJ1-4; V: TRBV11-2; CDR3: CASSLGTATNEKLFF; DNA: TGTGCCAGCAGTTTAGGGACAGCAACTAATGAAAAACTGTTTTTT
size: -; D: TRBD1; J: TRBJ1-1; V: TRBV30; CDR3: CAWTQGVYTEAFF; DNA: TGTGCCTGGACACAGGGGGTGTACACTGAAGCTTTCTTT
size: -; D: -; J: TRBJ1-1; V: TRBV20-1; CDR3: CSATDFTEAFF; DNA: TGCAGTGCTACGGACTTCACTGAAGCTTTCTTT
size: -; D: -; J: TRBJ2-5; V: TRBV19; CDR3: CASSIDRGETQYF; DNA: TGTGCCAGTAGTATAGATAGGGGAGAGACCCAGTACTTC
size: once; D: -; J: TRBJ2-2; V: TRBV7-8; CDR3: CASSLAPGWQPNTGELFF; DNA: TGTGCCAGCAGCTTAGCGCCGGGGTGGCAGCCGAACACCGGGGAGCTGTTTTTT
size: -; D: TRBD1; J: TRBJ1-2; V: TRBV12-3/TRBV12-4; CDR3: CASSFGQGGYTF; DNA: TGTGCCAGCAGTTTTGGACAGGGTGGCTACACCTTC
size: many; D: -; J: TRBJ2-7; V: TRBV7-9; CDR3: CASSLTGVNYEQYF; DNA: TGTGCCAGCAGCTTAACCGGGGTTAACTACGAGCAGTACTTC
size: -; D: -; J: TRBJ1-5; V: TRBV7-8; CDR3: CASSLERRLNQPQHF; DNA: TGTGCCAGCAGCTTAGAGAGGAGACTCAATCAGCCCCAGCATTTT
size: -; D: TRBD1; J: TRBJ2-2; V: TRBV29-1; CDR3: CSVSGTVDTGELFF; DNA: TGCAGCGTCTCCGGGACAGTGGACACCGGGGAGCTGTTTTTT
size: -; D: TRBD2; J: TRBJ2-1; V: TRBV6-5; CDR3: CASSYLAGGSNEQFF; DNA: TGTGCCAGCAGTTACCTGGCGGGAGGATCCAATGAGCAGTTCTTC
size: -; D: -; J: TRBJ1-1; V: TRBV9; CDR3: CASSVVTGNTEAFF; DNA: TGTGCCAGCAGCGTAGTAACAGGGAACACTGAAGCTTTCTTT
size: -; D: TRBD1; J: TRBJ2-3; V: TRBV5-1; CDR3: CASSLYGQGTDTQYF; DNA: TGCGCCAGCAGCTTATACGGACAGGGGACAGATACGCAGTATTTT
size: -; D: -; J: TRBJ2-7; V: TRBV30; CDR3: CAWSVPGFPSYEQYF; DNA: TGTGCCTGGAGTGTTCCGGGGTTCCCTTCCTACGAGCAGTACTTC
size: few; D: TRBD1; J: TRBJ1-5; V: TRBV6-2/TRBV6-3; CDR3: CASSRDRDLSNQPQHF; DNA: TGTGCCAGCAGCCGGGACAGGGACCTTAGCAATCAGCCCCAGCATTTT
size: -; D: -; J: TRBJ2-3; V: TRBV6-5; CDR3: CASSYPDIRTQYF; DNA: TGTGCCAGCAGTTACCCCGACATTCGCACGCAGTATTTT
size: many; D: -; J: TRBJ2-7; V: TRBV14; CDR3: CASSQGGAQVPLYF; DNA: TGTGCCAGCAGCCAAGGTGGGGCCCAGGTCCCCCTCTACTTC
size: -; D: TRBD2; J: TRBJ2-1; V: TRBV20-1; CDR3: CSASRAGGRSYNEQFF; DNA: TGCAGTGCTAGTAGGGCGGGAGGAAGGTCCTACAATGAGCAGTTCTTC
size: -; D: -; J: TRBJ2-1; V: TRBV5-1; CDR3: CASSLLDGVYNEQFF; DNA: TGCGCCAGCAGCTTGCTGGACGGGGTCTACAATGAGCAGTTCTTC
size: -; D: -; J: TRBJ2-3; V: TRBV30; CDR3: CAWSVLVDTQYF; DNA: TGTGCCTGGAGTGTACTGGTAGATACGCAGTATTTT
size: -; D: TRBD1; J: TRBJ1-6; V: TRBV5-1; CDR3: CASSPSGGRNSPLHF; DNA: TGCGCCAGCAGCCCGTCAGGGGGGAGGAATTCACCCCTCCACTTT
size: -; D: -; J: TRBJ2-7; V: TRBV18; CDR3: CASSRASSYEQYF; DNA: TGTGCCAGCTCACGGGCCAGTTCCTACGAGCAGTACTTC
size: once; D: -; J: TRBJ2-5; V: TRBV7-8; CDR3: CASRLTRGIEGETQYF; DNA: TGTGCCAGCAGATTAACGCGAGGGATCGAGGGAGAGACCCAGTACTTC
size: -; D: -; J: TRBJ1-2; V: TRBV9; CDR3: CASSARTNTGYTF; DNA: TGTGCCAGCAGCGCCCGGACTAATACTGGCTACACCTTC
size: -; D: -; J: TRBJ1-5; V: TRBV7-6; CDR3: CASSLHRDQPQHF; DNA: TGTGCCAGCAGCTTACACAGGGATCAGCCCCAGCATTTT
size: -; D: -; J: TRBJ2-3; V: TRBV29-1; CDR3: CSGAGSGASTDTQYF; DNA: TGCAGCGGTGCAGGTTCTGGGGCTAGCACAGATACGCAGTATTTT
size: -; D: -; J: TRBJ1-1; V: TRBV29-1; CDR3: CSVGRLGNTEAFF; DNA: TGCAGCGTTGGGAGACTAGGGAACACTGAAGCTTTCTTT
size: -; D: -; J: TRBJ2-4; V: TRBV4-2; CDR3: CASSLTMLAKNIQYF; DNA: TGTGCCAGCAGCCTAACTATGCTAGCCAAAAACATTCAGTACTTC
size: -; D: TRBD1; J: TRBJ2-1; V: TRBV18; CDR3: CASRWGGQGYNEQFF; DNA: TGTGCCAGCCGTTGGGGGGGACAGGGCTACAATGAGCAGTTCTTC
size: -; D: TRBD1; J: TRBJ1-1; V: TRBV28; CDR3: CASRTGGLYTEAFF; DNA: TGTGCCAGTCGGACAGGGGGCCTGTACACTGAAGCTTTCTTT
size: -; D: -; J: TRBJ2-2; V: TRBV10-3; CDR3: CAIRKELANTGELFF; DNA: TGTGCCATCAGGAAGGAGTTAGCGAACACCGGGGAGCTGTTTTTT
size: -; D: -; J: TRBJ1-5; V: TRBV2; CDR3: CASSEYAVSNQPQHF; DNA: TGTGCCAGCAGTGAATATGCGGTCAGCAATCAGCCCCAGCATTTT
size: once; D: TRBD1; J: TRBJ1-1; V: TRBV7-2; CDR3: CASSSRLGGGDTEAFF; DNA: TGTGCCAGCAGCTCCAGACTCGGAGGGGGCGACACTGAAGCTTTCTTT
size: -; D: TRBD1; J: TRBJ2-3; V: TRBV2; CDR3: CASAGGTSTDTQYF; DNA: TGTGCCAGCGCAGGGGGTACTAGCACAGATACGCAGTATTTT
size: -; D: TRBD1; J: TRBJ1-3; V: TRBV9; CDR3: CASSPRGTGAFSGNTIYF; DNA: TGTGCCAGCAGCCCAAGAGGGACAGGGGCTTTCTCTGGAAACACCATATATTTT
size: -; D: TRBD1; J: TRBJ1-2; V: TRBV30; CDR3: CAWSVQGGYGYTF; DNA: TGTGCCTGGAGTGTACAGGGGGGCTATGGCTACACCTTC
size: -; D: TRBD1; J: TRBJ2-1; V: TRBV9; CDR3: CASSALGQGPYNEQFF; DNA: TGTGCCAGCAGCGCCCTGGGACAGGGTCCCTACAATGAGCAGTTCTTC
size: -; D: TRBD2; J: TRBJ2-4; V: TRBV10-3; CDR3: CAISESTGTSGKGNIQYF; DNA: TGTGCCATCAGTGAGTCCACCGGGACTAGCGGGAAGGGAAACATTCAGTACTTC
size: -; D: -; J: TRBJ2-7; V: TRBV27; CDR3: CASSSLYEQYF; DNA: TGTGCCAGCAGTTCACTCTACGAGCAGTACTTC
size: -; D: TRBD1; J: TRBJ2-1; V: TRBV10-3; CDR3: CAISALTGENEQFF; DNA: TGTGCCATCAGCGCCCTCACAGGGGAGAATGAGCAGTTCTTC